The sequence of this T cell receptor (beta chain) was determined in a study of T cell responses to AZD1222 COVID-19 vaccine. Generated by immunoSEQ multiplex PCR, the TCRdb table keeps only in-frame clones and is missing some. Among 120,000 or so clones listed, roughly 90% were seen once. V was clipped by 1 base and J by 3 bases, with 10 bases between them. This CDR3 is 15 amino acids long. In germline, CDR1 is LGHDT, CDR2 YNNKEL (reference sequence). Specimen: peripheral blood, collected on day 0 of MenACWY control vaccination. The TCR was taken from an adult in good health. The rearrangement links TRBV3-1 (or the pseudogene TRBV3-2) to TRBJ2-1; D is unresolved. This CDR3 is CASSQGQGNYNEQFF. The CDR3 DNA follows: TGTGCCAGCAGCCAAGGCCAAGGGAACTACAATGAGCAGTTCTTC.